Listed below are T cell receptor beta chains from one sample, sequenced in a study of response to subunit inactivated influenza vaccine. From the RT-PCR reads, TCRdb called clonotypes with MiXCR, one entry per CDR3 protein. The table lists more than 450,000 distinct CDR3 sequences, about an eighth of them singletons. Source: PBMCs from blood, taken on the day of vaccination. The receptors shown here come from a man aged 50 or older who received an inactivated influenza vaccine. Both conserved end residues are part of each CDR3. D genes are given only for firm matches. For some rows the clone size is stated as once, few or many, or as a class when expanded; others skip it.

j_call | v_call | d_call | clone_size | cdr3_nt | cdr3_aa
TRBJ1-6 | TRBV5-4 | TRBD1 | few | TGTGCCAGCAGCCCCGGGACAGGGTTAACCACCTCACCCCTCCACTTT | CASSPGTGLTTSPLHF
TRBJ2-7 | TRBV5-5 | TRBD2 | few | TGTGCCAGCAGCTTGGAACTAGCGAGGGGCTACGAGCAGTACTTC | CASSLELARGYEQYF
TRBJ2-3 | TRBV11-2 | . | . | TGTGCCAGCAGCCCTACCCCCGTAGCTGGAACAGATACGCAGTATTTT | CASSPTPVAGTDTQYF
TRBJ2-3 | TRBV7-2 | TRBD2 | . | TGTGCCAGCAGCTCATGGGGAGGGGAGGGAGATACGCAGTATTTT | CASSSWGGEGDTQYF
TRBJ1-1 | TRBV7-2 | TRBD1 | many | TGTGCCAGCAGCTTACAGGGGGTGGGCACTGAAGCTTTCTTT | CASSLQGVGTEAFF
TRBJ2-7 | TRBV6-5 | . | . | TGTGCCAGCAGCAACTCGGACGGGGCTTACGAGCAGTACTTC | CASSNSDGAYEQYF
TRBJ2-1 | TRBV10-2 | TRBD2 | few | TGCGCCGCGGGAGCCTATGAGCAGTTCTTC | CAAGAYEQFF
TRBJ2-1 | TRBV2 | . | few | TGTGCCAGCAGTGCAGGGTATGTCTACAATGAGCAGTTCTTC | CASSAGYVYNEQFF
TRBJ2-1 | TRBV2 | TRBD1 | . | TGTGCCAGCAGTCCGGACAGGGGGGTCAATGAGCAGTTCTTC | CASSPDRGVNEQFF
TRBJ2-1 | TRBV30 | . | once | TGTGCCTGGAGAGCTTTATCGCAGAATGAGCAGTTCTTC | CAWRALSQNEQFF
TRBJ2-3 | TRBV20-1 | TRBD2 | few | TGCAGTGCTAGCGGGGGGGCCTGGACAGATACGCAGTATTTT | CSASGGAWTDTQYF
TRBJ2-5 | TRBV4-3 | . | . | TGCGCCAGCAGCCAAGGAAGAGGGTTAGGGGCCCAGTACTTC | CASSQGRGLGAQYF
TRBJ2-1 | TRBV19 | . | few | TGTGCCAGTAGTATTTCGGACAGTGGTAGGCATGAGCAGTTCTTC | CASSISDSGRHEQFF
TRBJ2-1 | TRBV12-3/TRBV12-4 | . | many | TGTGCCAGCAGTTTGGAGGGCATATCTGGGCAGTTCTTC | CASSLEGISGQFF
TRBJ2-2 | TRBV12-3/TRBV12-4 | TRBD1 | many | TGTGCCAGCAGTCTAGGACAGGGGGCGGAGCTGTTTTTT | CASSLGQGAELFF
TRBJ2-5 | TRBV20-1 | . | . | TGCAGTGCTAGAGACGTGGTGGGAGAGGAGACCCAGTACTTC | CSARDVVGEETQYF
TRBJ1-2 | TRBV6-2/TRBV6-3 | TRBD1 | . | TGTGCCAGCAGATCACCGGGACAGGGGTACTATGGCTACACCTTC | CASRSPGQGYYGYTF
TRBJ1-3 | TRBV3-1 | . | many | TGTGCCAGCCGGGGCCCCCCTGGAAACACCATATATTTT | CASRGPPGNTIYF
TRBJ1-5 | TRBV20-1 | TRBD1 | . | TGCAGTGCTAGTACAGGGGTAAATCAGCCCCAGCATTTT | CSASTGVNQPQHF
TRBJ2-7 | TRBV5-6 | TRBD2 | . | TGTGCCAGCAGCTTGGAACTAGCGGGGGGTCACGAGCAGTACTTC | CASSLELAGGHEQYF
TRBJ1-3 | TRBV9 | TRBD1 | . | TGTGCCAGCAGCGACGGGACAGGACTTACCACCATATATTTT | CASSDGTGLTTIYF
TRBJ1-5 | TRBV12-3/TRBV12-4 | . | few | TGTGCCAGCAGCTGGCTGGGGGGCGATCAGCCCCAGCATTTT | CASSWLGGDQPQHF
TRBJ1-5 | TRBV12-3/TRBV12-4 | TRBD1 | . | TGTGCCAGCAGAAGGGACAGAAGCAATCAGCCCCAGCATTTT | CASRRDRSNQPQHF
TRBJ2-1 | TRBV11-2 | TRBD2 | many | TGTGCCAGCAGCTTCCGGACTAGCGGGGGAGCCCATACCCTCAGTGAGCAGTTCTTC | CASSFRTSGGAHTLSEQFF
TRBJ2-2 | TRBV12-3/TRBV12-4 | . | many | TGTGCCAGCAGTTTAAATAGCATCGGGGAGCTGTTTTTT | CASSLNSIGELFF